One sample yielded the 21 T cell receptor beta chains listed below, sequenced in a study of Graves' ophthalmopathy and Graves' hyperthyroidism. Amplification of TCR beta CDR3 regions used RNA transcripts. The library came from an HTBI-primed first-round RT-PCR and a second-round multiplex PCR. TCRdb processed the multiplex PCR reads anew with MiXCR; each CDR3 protein has one entry. The sample carries 200,000 to 250,000 distinct CDR3 sequences, 25% to 30% recorded once. The sample consisted of peripheral blood. Every receptor here comes from a man over 45 with Graves' ophthalmopathy.

The chain carries TRBV6-1 and TRBJ1-2, with D hard to call. V was trimmed by 6 bases and J by 2 bases, leaving 16 bases between them. This CDR3 contains 15 residues. Germline assignment: CDR1 MNHNS and CDR2 SASEGT. The CDR3 DNA reads TGTGCCAGCAGCCCTAGTCGCGAAGGGAACTATGGCTACACCTTC. This gives the protein CASSPSREGNYGYTF.

This chain connects TRBV20-1 to TRBJ1-5; no clear D. V was clipped by 6 bases and J by 4 bases, with 10 bases between them. The CDR3 covers 12 residues. Looked up from germline, CDR1 is DFQATT and CDR2 is SNEGSKA (reference sequence). The CDR3 DNA reads TGCAGTGCCTTACTAATAAATCAGCCCCAGCATTTT. Residues: CSALLINQPQHF.

This clonotype was recorded at least ten times. The V call is TRBV20-1, the J call TRBJ2-3; 16 positions match TRBD2. Germline V gene data show CDR1 as DFQATT and CDR2 as SNEGSKA (reference sequence). This CDR3 region has 16 residues. V shed 2 bases, J shed 4 bases, and the junction held 3 bases outside the gene matches. CDR3 in DNA: TGCAGTGCTAGAAAGGGACTAGCGGGGGGGGCAGATACGCAGTATTTT. Amino acid sequence: CSARKGLAGGADTQYF.

The chain has TRBV10-3 and TRBJ2-5, with unresolved D. The length of the CDR3 is 14 residues. The V end was cut by 0 bases, the J end by 2 bases, with 7 bases between. The V gene's germline CDR1 is ENHRY and CDR2 SYGVKD. The CDR3 reads CAISESTGQETQYF. The DNA of the CDR3 is TGTGCCATCAGTGAGTCGACCGGTCAAGAGACCCAGTACTTC.

This clonotype was detected many times. The rearrangement joins TRBV14 to TRBJ2-7; 13 nucleotides agree with TRBD2. The CDR3 length is 15 residues. Germline V gene sequence: CDR1 SGHDN, CDR2 FVKESK. V gave up 4 bases and J gave up 5 bases; unmatched junction bases: 5. The CDR3 DNA reads TGTGCCAGCAGCCTCGGGACTAGCGGGAACAACGAGCAGTACTTC. Residues: CASSLGTSGNNEQYF.

At least ten counts were recorded for this clonotype. A much larger clone differs from this one at a single base, so this may be a read error. Here the CDR3 omits its conserved ending phenylalanine or tryptophan, so a read error is the likely source. This sequence joins TRBV20-1 and TRBJ2-7, with 8 bases fitting TRBD1. Germline CDR1 DFQATT, CDR2 SNEGSKA (reference sequence). After removal of 5 bases from V and 0 bases from J, the junction contained 15 bases not matched to a gene. The CDR3 sequence is 17 residues long. This chain's CDR3 is CSALPGTGRKGSYEQYI. In nucleotides, the CDR3 is TGCAGTGCTTTACCCGGGACAGGCCGAAAAGGCTCCTACGAGCAGTACATC.

This clonotype was seen many times. V and J are TRBV29-1 and TRBJ1-2; 10 bases match TRBD1. Germline loops: CDR1 SQVTM, CDR2 ANQGSEA. CDR3 length: 14 residues. V gave up 2 bases and J gave up 4 bases; unmatched junction bases: 4. DNA of the CDR3: TGCAGCGTTGAAAGAGGGACAGGGGTCTATGGCTACACCTTC. Amino acids: CSVERGTGVYGYTF.

This clonotype was detected ten times or more. For the CDR3, the DNA is TGTGCCAGTACCCTGGGGGGAGGAGCCGGGGAGCTGTTTTTT. It specifies CASTLGGGAGELFF. The chain joins TRBV7-8 to TRBJ2-2, with D possibly matching TRBD2 (6 bases). The germline V and J ends were trimmed by 9 bases and 6 bases, with 17 bases remaining between them. CDR1 SGHVS and CDR2 FQNEAQ come from the germline V gene. This CDR3 contains 14 residues.

This clonotype was seen many times. The chain recombines TRBV19 with TRBJ1-6, with TRBD1 as a possible D gene (5 bases). The CDR3 is made up of 16 amino acids. The V gene's germline CDR1 is LNHDA and CDR2 SQIVND (reference sequence). Trimming removed 7 bases from V and 9 bases from J, with 22 bases in between. In DNA form, the CDR3 reads TGTGCCAGTAAAACAGGCGGTGCAGGAGTGAGTTCACCCCTCCACTTT. It codes for CASKTGGAGVSSPLHF.

V usage is TRBV12-3 or TRBV12-4 and J usage is TRBJ2-5, with D possibly being TRBD2 (6 bases). V was cut by 6 bases and J by 5 bases, with 22 bases left in between. The CDR3 contains 16 residues. This CDR3 reads CASSPRLVSAGETQYF. CDR3 sequence (DNA): TGTGCCAGCAGCCCCCGACTAGTTTCGGCGGGCGAGACCCAGTACTTC.

The genes are TRBV6-1 and TRBJ2-7; D is undetermined. The CDR3 totals 14 residues. The germline V gene has CDR1 MNHNS and CDR2 SASEGT. V was pared by 1 base and J by 2 bases, with 9 bases between. The CDR3 loop reads CASSEEVYAYEQYF. The CDR3, as DNA: TGTGCCAGCAGTGAAGAGGTATACGCCTACGAGCAGTACTTC.

The rearrangement links TRBV6-4 to TRBJ2-7; no firm D call. Trimming stripped 7 bases from V and 8 bases from J, with 12 bases between. CDR1 is MRHNA, CDR2 SNTAGT, per germline. The CDR3 totals 11 residues. The CDR3 nucleotides are TGTGCCAGCAAGACTCGTTTCCAGCAGTACTTC. It specifies CASKTRFQQYF.

J is TRBJ2-7 and V is TRBV2, with a tentative D call TRBD1 (6 bases). Germline-derived CDR1 and CDR2 are SNHLY and FYNNEI. Deletions cut 8 bases from V and 3 bases from J, with 14 bases between. The CDR3 runs 13 residues. This chain's CDR3 is CASGTRGLYEQYF. CDR3 sequence (DNA): TGTGCCAGCGGGACACGTGGACTCTACGAGCAGTACTTC.

This sequence joins TRBV12-3 or TRBV12-4 and TRBJ1-2, with D unclear. Trimming shortened V by 0 bases and J by 8 bases, and 7 bases separated the two germline ends. This CDR3 is built from 12 residues. The CDR3 loop reads CASSLAPLGYTF. CDR3 bases: TGTGCCAGCAGTTTAGCCCCGTTGGGCTACACCTTC.

The chain joins TRBV12-3 or TRBV12-4 to TRBJ2-7; TRBD1 matches 10 bases. Losses at the gene ends were 5 bases for V and 4 bases for J; bases not matched to a gene: 5. The CDR3 contains 14 residues. CDR3 DNA sequence: TGTGCCAGCAGTGCTGGGGACAGGGGATACGAGCAGTACTTC. It specifies CASSAGDRGYEQYF.

This clonotype was recorded many times. J is TRBJ1-5 and V is TRBV19, with 12 bases aligning to TRBD1. Germline V gene data show CDR1 as LNHDA and CDR2 as SQIVND (reference sequence). The CDR3 length is 18 residues. V was pared by 9 bases and J by 2 bases, with 14 bases of the junction left unmatched. CDR3 amino acids: CASHTGTGGPSRNQPQHF. The CDR3 DNA follows: TGTGCCAGCCACACCGGGACAGGGGGCCCTTCGCGCAATCAGCCCCAGCATTTT.

Ten or more counts support this clonotype. The V and J genes are TRBV6-2 or TRBV6-3 and TRBJ2-7; 7 bases map to TRBD2. Germline V gene sequence: CDR1 MNHEY, CDR2 SVGEGT. V trimming: 4 bases; J trimming: 5 bases; junction bases outside the gene matches: 11. This CDR3 comprises 15 residues. The CDR3 DNA follows: TGTGCCAGCAGTTCCCTCCTAGCGGCCGGGAACGAGCAGTACTTC. It codes for CASSSLLAAGNEQYF.

This clonotype appeared many times. The CDR3 protein is CASSQDHTAGAGTGELFF. The CDR3, as DNA: TGTGCCAGCAGCCAAGATCACACCGCGGGAGCGGGGACCGGGGAGCTGTTTTTT. The chain links TRBV4-2 to TRBJ2-2; 7 nucleotides align to TRBD2. The length of the CDR3 is 18 residues. V was clipped by 0 bases and J by 5 bases; unmatched bases: 12. Germline V lookup: CDR1 LGHNA, CDR2 YNFKEQ.

This clonotype was recorded many times. The rearrangement uses TRBV7-9 and TRBJ1-1; no definite D call. Trimming cost V 6 bases and J 1 base, with 12 bases left between them. The CDR3 totals 14 residues. Per germline, CDR1 SEHNR and CDR2 FQNEAQ (reference sequence). The CDR3 sequence is CASRGGLENTEAFF. CDR3 nucleotide sequence: TGTGCCAGCAGGGGAGGTTTGGAGAACACTGAAGCTTTCTTT.

V gene TRBV28 combines with J gene TRBJ2-7; a possible D gene is TRBD2 (6 bases). The CDR3 runs 14 residues. V lost 7 bases to trimming and J lost 6 bases, with 19 bases between them. Germline V gene sequence: CDR1 MDHEN, CDR2 SYDVKM. CDR3 in DNA: TGTGCCAGCATTACCGGGACTCTAGGCACCGAGCAGTACTTC. It yields the protein CASITGTLGTEQYF. Variable domain in full (rest from reference TRBV28 and TRBJ2-7): DVKVTQSSRYLVKRTGEKVFLECVQDMDHENMFWYRQDPGLGLRLIYFSYDVKMKEKGDIPEGYSVSREKKERFSLILESASTNQTSMYLCASITGTLGTEQYFGPGTRLTVT.

Ten or more counts support this clonotype. This CDR3 reads CASSGEPTYEQYF. CDR3 DNA sequence: TGTGCCAGCAGTGGTGAACCCACCTACGAGCAGTACTTC. The chain joins TRBV6-1 to TRBJ2-7, with unresolved D. The CDR3 has 13 residues. The V end lost 4 bases, the J end lost 2 bases, and 9 bases lay between the germline ends. Germline-derived CDR1 and CDR2 are MNHNS and SASEGT.